Given below is one TCR beta chain in context. Antigen unknown. PCR used 60 Vbeta primers and 13 Jbeta primers. Sequenced by immunoSEQ multiplex PCR; TCRdb stores in-frame clones only, minus some. The sample has roughly 80,000 clones; about 80% are singletons. V gave up 3 bases and J gave up 2 bases; unmatched junction bases: 4. Looked up from germline, CDR1 is SGHRS and CDR2 is YFSETQ. The CDR3 totals 14 residues. This sample was taken from a study of cytomegalovirus exposure and HLA in healthy donors. Study-wide background: Within the Caucasian-associated ancestry cluster were more than 75% of the approximately 400 genotyped donors. Broader study findings: Fewer N-insertions (relative to the roughly 610-donor mean) were reportedly seen in an Asian-associated ancestry cluster in a later analysis.

There were likely unrecorded immune exposures, though donors were nominally healthy when sampled. The source of this sequence is a middle-aged man in good health and CMV-seropositive. The sample was PBMCs. The chain has TRBV5-1 and TRBJ2-7; 8 nucleotides agree with TRBD2. CDR3 loop: CASSYGAGAYEQYF. CDR3 DNA sequence: TGCGCCAGCAGCTACGGAGCGGGGGCCTACGAGCAGTACTTC.